The entry that follows covers one TCR beta chain sequence. The target antigen is unknown. The source of the sample is a study of brain T cells in children with intractable seizures. Findings of the study overall: Absence of clones before surgery may stem from lower sequencing depth. Viral specificity was inferred only from CDR3 similarity; HCMV serostatus was unknown.

Sample time point: blood from clinic visit 5 months post-surgery; TSC patient then seizure free. Surgery cases with the highest brain T cell transcript signatures were chosen for sequencing. Pre-surgery treatment included at least one anti-epileptic drug. TCRdb keeps only in-frame clones here, not all; method: immunoSEQ multiplex PCR. The repertoire holds hundreds of thousands of clones, over 90% seen once, with 5% to 7% in the top ten. In germline, CDR1 is KGHSH, CDR2 LQKENI. This CDR3 contains 14 residues. The ends were cut back, 2 bases at V and 0 bases at J, with 8 bases in the middle. The chain has TRBV18 and TRBJ2-7; no definite D call. The source was peripheral blood, collected about 5 months after surgery. The sequence was collected from a boy under two years old with tuberous sclerosis and intractable seizures. The CDR3 nucleotides read TGTGCCAGCTCACCATATGAAAACTCCTACGAGCAGTACTTC. Its protein is CASSPYENSYEQYF.